The 26 T cell receptor beta chains reported below all come from one sample, sequenced in a study of cytomegalovirus exposure and HLA in healthy donors. This PCR relied on a set of 60 Vbeta primers and 13 Jbeta primers. Profiling relied on immunoSEQ multiplex PCR, and the TCRdb table lists in-frame clones only, not all of them. The sample lists fewer than 200,000 clones, about 84% occurring once. Input material: PBMCs. The origin of the receptors is a woman in her twenties or thirties in good health and CMV-seropositive.

This rearrangement joins TRBV5-4 to TRBJ2-3; D remains unclear. The CDR3 runs to 15 residues. Germline V gene sequence: CDR1 SGHNT, CDR2 YYREEE (reference sequence). V was clipped by 2 bases and J by 8 bases, with 18 bases between them. CDR3 loop: CASSLGSGDEPTQYF. For the CDR3, the DNA is TGTGCCAGCAGCTTAGGATCCGGAGATGAACCTACGCAGTATTTT.

The CDR3 reads CASSFYTEAFF. CDR3 coding DNA: TGTGCCAGCAGTTTCTACACTGAAGCTTTCTTT. The chain recombines TRBV2 with TRBJ1-1; D call uncertain. CDR1 and CDR2 from the germline V gene are SNHLY and FYNNEI. Trimming took off 5 bases at V and 3 bases at J, with 4 bases between the two ends. The CDR3 consists of 11 residues.

Here the CDR3 DNA reads TGTGCCAGTAGTGTTACCGGGGGGCCCGAGCAGTACTTC. Encoded protein: CASSVTGGPEQYF. This chain connects TRBV19 to TRBJ2-7; maybe TRBD2 (7 bases). Germline CDR1 and CDR2: LNHDA and SQIVND (reference sequence). The CDR3 spans 13 residues. V was shortened by 5 bases and J by 6 bases, with 14 bases between the two germline ends.

The chain couples TRBV7-8 to TRBJ2-3, with 11 bases lining up with TRBD1. V shed 4 bases, J shed 4 bases, and the junction held 1 base outside the gene matches. Germline V CDR1 and CDR2: SGHVS, FQNEAQ. There are 14 residues in the CDR3. The CDR3 sequence: CASSSGQGADTQYF. In nucleotides, the CDR3 is TGTGCCAGCAGCTCGGGACAGGGGGCAGATACGCAGTATTTT.

This clone was seen only a few times. The genes are TRBV6-6 and TRBJ2-3; TRBD1 matches 9 bases. The CDR3 loop spans 15 amino acids. V lost 5 bases to trimming and J lost 1 base; unmatched junction nucleotides: 4. The germline V gene has CDR1 MNHNY and CDR2 SVGAGI (reference sequence). CDR3 in amino acids: CASSKGQGRTDTQYF. In nucleotides, the CDR3 is TGTGCCAGCAGTAAGGGACAGGGACGCACAGATACGCAGTATTTT.

V and J are TRBV11-2 and TRBJ2-2; D unresolved. The ends were cut back, 5 bases at V and 9 bases at J, with 7 bases in the middle. Looked up from germline, CDR1 is SGHAT and CDR2 is FQNNGV. The CDR3 runs to 11 residues. CDR3 sequence (DNA): TGTGCCAGCAGCCCAGCGTGGGAGCTGTTTTTT. As protein: CASSPAWELFF.

This sequence joins TRBV7-2 and TRBJ2-5; 8 bases fit TRBD1. Germline loops: CDR1 SGHTA, CDR2 FQGNSA. There are 14 residues in the CDR3. The ends lost 4 bases at V and 4 bases at J; junction bases unmatched: 5. CDR3 DNA sequence: TGTGCCAGCAGCTCTACTCAGGGGGCAGAGACCCAGTACTTC. Residues: CASSSTQGAETQYF.

The rearrangement joins TRBV10-1 to TRBJ2-3; 8 bases fit TRBD2. Trimming cost V 3 bases and J 1 base; bases outside gene matches: 3. Germline CDR1 WNHNN, CDR2 SYGVQD (reference sequence). There are 15 residues in the CDR3. CDR3 sequence (DNA): TGCGCCAGCAGTGATCGTAGCGGGGGCACAGATACGCAGTATTTT. This translates into CASSDRSGGTDTQYF.

The CDR3 bases are TGCGCCAGCAGCTTACTGGGACAGCGTAATGAAAAACTGTTTTTT. As protein: CASSLLGQRNEKLFF. The V gene is TRBV5-1, the J gene TRBJ1-4, with 7 bases identical to TRBD1. V shed 2 bases, J shed 4 bases, and the junction held 5 bases outside the gene matches. This CDR3 has 15 amino acids. From germline, CDR1 is SGHRS and CDR2 YFSETQ.

This clone came up once. The rearrangement joins TRBV7-6 to TRBJ2-2, with a tentative D call TRBD1 (6 bases). CDR1 SGHVS and CDR2 FNYEAQ come from the germline V gene. Trimming removed 1 base at V and 11 bases at J, with 11 bases between. The length of the CDR3 is 13 residues. The DNA for the CDR3 is TGTGCCAGCAGCTTAGTTCCCAGGGGAGAGCTGTTTTTT. The encoded protein is CASSLVPRGELFF.

This clone was recorded a few times. The chain is built from TRBV19 and TRBJ1-5; TRBD1 might be the D (6 bases). Trimming pared 5 bases from V and 4 bases from J, leaving 9 bases between. CDR3 length: 13 amino acids. Germline CDR1 is LNHDA and CDR2 is SQIVND (reference sequence). The CDR3 nucleotides are TGTGCCAGTAGTGACAGGAATAATCAGCCCCAGCATTTT. Its protein is CASSDRNNQPQHF.

The chain uses TRBV6-9 and TRBJ1-4, with 9 nucleotides matching TRBD1. The CDR3 has 16 amino acids. Looked up from germline, CDR1 is MNHGY and CDR2 is SVAAGI. The trim removed 7 bases at V and 5 bases at J, leaving 11 bases unmatched. CDR3 DNA sequence: TGTGCCAGCACCAGAATCCCGGGACAGGGCAATGAAAAACTGTTTTTT. Translating gives CASTRIPGQGNEKLFF.

The CDR3 nucleotides are TGTGCCAGCAGCTCCCAGGTGTATGAAAAACTGTTTTTT. Translating gives CASSSQVYEKLFF. This rearrangement joins TRBV7-3 to TRBJ1-4; D ambiguous. V shed 4 bases and J shed 6 bases, with 9 bases lying between them. Germline values: CDR1 SGHTA, CDR2 FQGTGA. The CDR3 has 13 amino acids.

The V call is TRBV28, the J call TRBJ1-4; D is unresolved. This CDR3 is 14 amino acids long. The germline CDR1 and CDR2 sequences are MDHEN and SYDVKM. The germline V and J ends were trimmed by 7 bases and 0 bases, with 9 bases remaining between them. CDR3 protein: CASNRRATNEKLFF. The CDR3 coding sequence is TGTGCCAGCAATCGAAGAGCAACTAATGAAAAACTGTTTTTT. Using reference TRBV28 and TRBJ1-4 for the parts outside the CDR3, the full variable domain is DVKVTQSSRYLVKRTGEKVFLECVQDMDHENMFWYRQDPGLGLRLIYFSYDVKMKEKGDIPEGYSVSREKKERFSLILESASTNQTSMYLCASNRRATNEKLFFGSGTQLSVL.

V is TRBV28 and J is TRBJ1-1; D gene unclear. This CDR3 contains 15 residues. Trimming left V 8 bases short and J 1 base short, with 17 bases between. CDR1 is MDHEN, CDR2 SYDVKM, per germline. The CDR3 nucleotides read TGTGCCAGCTCTACTGGGCCGACGACGAACACTGAAGCTTTCTTT. It translates to CASSTGPTTNTEAFF. Full variable domain (remainder filled in from reference TRBV28 and TRBJ1-1): DVKVTQSSRYLVKRTGEKVFLECVQDMDHENMFWYRQDPGLGLRLIYFSYDVKMKEKGDIPEGYSVSREKKERFSLILESASTNQTSMYLCASSTGPTTNTEAFFGQGTRLTVV.

The V call is TRBV2, the J call TRBJ2-3, with a weak D call TRBD2 (5 bases). V lost 6 bases, J lost 4 bases, and 17 bases lay in between. The V gene's germline CDR1 is SNHLY and CDR2 FYNNEI. This CDR3 comprises 15 residues. The CDR3 here is CASSGGSAMSDTQYF. Written as DNA, the CDR3 is TGTGCCAGCAGCGGCGGGTCGGCTATGTCAGATACGCAGTATTTT.

The rearrangement links TRBV30 to TRBJ2-2; 9 nucleotides line up with TRBD1. J was trimmed by 6 bases and V by 5 bases; bases with no gene match: 7. CDR1 is GTSNPN, CDR2 SVGIG, per germline (reference sequence). The CDR3 contains 14 residues. The chain's CDR3 is CAWAGTGRSGELFF. For the CDR3, the DNA is TGTGCCTGGGCCGGGACAGGGCGGTCCGGGGAGCTGTTTTTT.

This chain connects TRBV7-9 to TRBJ1-4; TRBD1 matches at 7 bases. The CDR3 loop spans 15 amino acids. From germline, CDR1 is SEHNR and CDR2 FQNEAQ (reference sequence). Unmatched junction bases numbered 6, after V lost 1 base and J lost 7 bases. Written as DNA, the CDR3 is TGTGCCAGCAGCTTAGTGAGGGGGCAAGTTGAAAAACTGTTTTTT. This translates into CASSLVRGQVEKLFF.

This clone appeared once. This chain joins TRBV7-9 and TRBJ1-2, with D unclear. Germline V CDR1 and CDR2: SEHNR, FQNEAQ (reference sequence). CDR3 length equals 14 residues. The V end was cut by 3 bases, the J end by 4 bases, with 12 bases between. The CDR3 loop is CASSFLDPGYGYTF. The DNA for the CDR3 is TGTGCCAGCAGCTTTCTCGATCCGGGCTATGGCTACACCTTC.

The J gene is TRBJ2-3, the V gene TRBV10-3; 7 bases are shared with TRBD1. The CDR3 totals 14 residues. CDR1 and CDR2 (germline): ENHRY, SYGVKD. Losses at the gene ends were 6 bases for V and 4 bases for J; bases not matched to a gene: 7. CDR3 residues: CAISPITGADTQYF. CDR3 nucleotides: TGTGCCATCAGCCCGATCACAGGGGCAGATACGCAGTATTTT.

V is TRBV27 and J is TRBJ2-1; 12 nucleotides align to TRBD2. J lost 6 bases, V lost 5 bases, and 8 bases had no gene match. The germline gives CDR1 MNHEY, CDR2 SMNVEV (reference sequence). The CDR3 loop spans 16 amino acids. The CDR3 DNA is TGTGCCAGCAGTGGAAGACTAGCGGGAGACGGCAATGAGCAGTTCTTC. Translation: CASSGRLAGDGNEQFF.

This clone was recorded a few times. V is TRBV7-8 and J is TRBJ1-2; D might be TRBD1 (5 bases). CDR1 SGHVS and CDR2 FQNEAQ come from the germline V gene. The V and J ends lost 1 base and 4 bases respectively, with 10 bases between them. The CDR3 spans 14 residues. CDR3 sequence: CASSLGQLFYGYTF. The CDR3 region has the DNA TGTGCCAGCAGCTTAGGACAGCTCTTCTATGGCTACACCTTC.

This chain joins TRBV7-3 and TRBJ2-3; D possibly corresponds to TRBD2 (5 bases). Germline CDR1 and CDR2: SGHTA and FQGTGA. The V and J ends lost 5 bases and 3 bases respectively, with 12 bases between them. The CDR3 has 14 residues. The CDR3 DNA reads TGTGCCAGCAGCGCGGGCTCGGTAACAGATACGCAGTATTTT. Amino acid sequence: CASSAGSVTDTQYF.

The chain couples TRBV15 to TRBJ1-4, with 10 bases fitting TRBD1. This CDR3 region has 14 residues. After removal of 7 bases from V and 5 bases from J, the junction contained 4 bases not matched to a gene. Germline CDR1 and CDR2: LNHNV and YYDKDF (reference sequence). The CDR3 DNA is TGTGCCACCAATTTGGACAGGGGGAATGAAAAACTGTTTTTT. Translation: CATNLDRGNEKLFF. The whole variable domain, remainder taken from reference TRBV15 and TRBJ1-4, is DAMVIQNPRYQVTQFGKPVTLSCSQTLNHNVMYWYQQKSSQAPKLLFHYYDKDFNNEADTPDNFQSRRPNTSFCFLDIRSPGLGDTAMYLCATNLDRGNEKLFFGSGTQLSVL.

The genes are TRBV7-3 and TRBJ1-1, with D perhaps TRBD1 (5 bases). CDR1 and CDR2 (germline): SGHTA, FQGTGA. The V end lost 0 bases, the J end lost 6 bases, and 11 bases lay between the germline ends. The CDR3 has 14 residues. The CDR3: CASSLTVDSSEAFF. The CDR3 DNA reads TGTGCCAGCAGCTTAACCGTAGACAGTTCTGAAGCTTTCTTT.

Only a few counts were recorded for this clone. The gene calls are TRBV30 and TRBJ2-5; the D gene is possibly TRBD1 (6 bases). The CDR3 length is 12 residues. The V gene's germline CDR1 is GTSNPN and CDR2 SVGIG (reference sequence). Trimming shortened V by 3 bases and J by 6 bases, and 11 bases separated the two germline ends. The CDR3 nucleotides are TGTGCCTGGAGACAGGGTAGACAGACCCAGTACTTC. Amino acid sequence: CAWRQGRQTQYF.